What follows are 19 T cell receptor beta chains derived from one specimen sequenced in a study of T cell repertoires in cytomegalovirus infection. The antigens for these receptors are not known. TCRdb processed the reads anew with MiXCR; each CDR3 protein has one entry. The sample lists 700,000 to 900,000 distinct CDR3 sequences, roughly 29% occurring once. This sample comprised cultured CD8+ T cells from PBMCs, obtained from culture after CMV antigen stimulation. The receptors derive from a human donor in good health (CMV status not recorded). Some clones in this sample may be carry-over from other donors' samples.

J is TRBJ2-5 and V is TRBV14; 8 bases fit TRBD2. The CDR3 consists of 15 residues. The germline CDR1 and CDR2 sequences are SGHDN and FVKESK. J gave up 4 bases and V 3 bases, and 7 bases lay outside the gene matches. The CDR3 DNA follows: TGTGCCAGCAGCCATGACTGGACTAGCATAGAGACCCAGTACTTC. This encodes CASSHDWTSIETQYF.

This clonotype was counted between two and nine times. The J gene is TRBJ2-6, the V gene TRBV19; no clear D. The germline gives CDR1 LNHDA, CDR2 SQIVND (reference sequence). V lost 5 bases and J lost 0, with 17 bases in between. The CDR3 has 18 amino acids. The CDR3 region is CASSLLPLSTSGANVLTF. The CDR3, as DNA: TGTGCCAGTAGTTTACTCCCGTTAAGTACCTCTGGGGCCAACGTCCTGACTTTC.

This clonotype was seen more than once but under ten times. CDR3 nucleotide sequence: TGTGCCAGCAACCTCCAGGGACAGGAAACTTACGAGCAGTACTTC. Amino acid sequence: CASNLQGQETYEQYF. The chain has TRBV28 and TRBJ2-7; 8 bases map to TRBD1. V was clipped by 7 bases and J by 4 bases; unmatched bases: 12. Germline V lookup: CDR1 MDHEN, CDR2 SYDVKM. This CDR3 is built from 15 residues.

A few counts support this clonotype. The V and J genes are TRBV27 and TRBJ1-5; D uncertain. Germline CDR1 is MNHEY and CDR2 is SMNVEV (reference sequence). The CDR3 extends over 13 amino acids. Trimming took off 1 base at V and 8 bases at J, with 9 bases between the two ends. CDR3 bases: TGTGCCAGCAGTTTATACGGTAGGGAGCCCCAGCATTTT. Translated: CASSLYGREPQHF.

V and J are TRBV27 and TRBJ1-1; D not certain. The CDR3 runs 14 residues. V was shortened by 0 bases and J by 5 bases, with 10 bases between the two germline ends. CDR1 is MNHEY and CDR2 is SMNVEV in the germline V gene (reference sequence). DNA for the CDR3: TGTGCCAGCAGTTTATCTTGGGGTGCAACTGAAGCTTTCTTT. It yields the protein CASSLSWGATEAFF.

The V gene is TRBV7-9, the J gene TRBJ2-7, with 8 bases matching TRBD1. The germline V gene has CDR1 SEHNR and CDR2 FQNEAQ (reference sequence). The CDR3 runs to 14 residues. The junction had 5 bases not matched to a gene; V was cut back by 5 bases and J by 2 bases. CDR3: CASSPDRVPYEQYV. In nucleotides, the CDR3 is TGTGCCAGCAGCCCGGACAGGGTACCCTACGAGCAGTACGTC.

This clonotype has only a few counts. The chain uses TRBV12-3 or TRBV12-4 and TRBJ1-1, with D maybe TRBD1 (5 bases). The CDR3 is 12 residues long. Trimming removed 5 bases at V and 7 bases at J, with 11 bases between. This CDR3 is CASSHWGSEAFF. CDR3 in DNA: TGTGCCAGCAGTCACTGGGGGAGTGAAGCTTTCTTT.

This chain joins TRBV5-4 and TRBJ2-1; 8 nucleotides align to TRBD2. Trimming at V came to 1 base and at J to 6 bases, leaving 9 bases not matched to a gene. Germline V lookup: CDR1 SGHNT, CDR2 YYREEE (reference sequence). The CDR3 is made up of 16 amino acids. The CDR3 sequence is CASSLLFSGVLNEQFF. In nucleotides, the CDR3 is TGTGCCAGCAGCTTGTTGTTTAGCGGGGTTCTCAATGAGCAGTTCTTC.

This clonotype was counted ten times or more. The rearrangement joins TRBV7-2 to TRBJ2-1, with a weak D call TRBD1 (5 bases). Germline V gene data show CDR1 as SGHTA and CDR2 as FQGNSA. The CDR3 covers 18 residues. V was pared by 2 bases and J by 5 bases, with 22 bases between. This CDR3 reads CASSLRESRAYRHNEQFF. The CDR3 DNA reads as TGTGCCAGCAGCTTAAGAGAATCCAGGGCCTACCGACACAATGAGCAGTTCTTC.

The chain uses TRBV6-5 and TRBJ2-3; 7 bases align to TRBD1. The junction had 7 bases not matched to a gene; V was cut back by 4 bases and J by 0 bases. The CDR3 runs to 16 residues. Germline V gives CDR1 MNHEY, CDR2 SVGAGI. The CDR3 nucleotides are TGTGCCAGCAGTTTTTCCGGGACAGCTAGCACAGATACGCAGTATTTT. Amino acid sequence: CASSFSGTASTDTQYF.

This clonotype was recorded a few times. The V gene is TRBV27, the J gene TRBJ2-1, with D possibly TRBD2 on 5 matching bases. Between the trimmed V and J ends, which lost 5 bases and 6 bases, there was a span of 11 bases. This CDR3 contains 13 residues. The V gene's germline CDR1 is MNHEY and CDR2 SMNVEV (reference sequence). CDR3 sequence (DNA): TGTGCCAGCAGTCCGAGGAGCGGCAATGAGCAGTTCTTC. Translated: CASSPRSGNEQFF.

The J gene is TRBJ2-2, the V gene TRBV4-2; no reliable D call. With 1 base removed from V and 7 bases from J, the gap between germline ends came to 10 bases. CDR3 length equals 14 residues. Germline CDR1 is LGHNA and CDR2 is YNFKEQ. CDR3 nucleotide sequence: TGTGCCAGCAGCCAAGGAGTCGGATTCGGGGAGCTGTTTTTT. As protein: CASSQGVGFGELFF.

This chain uses TRBV11-2 with TRBJ2-5, with a tentative D call TRBD1 (5 bases). V was pared by 5 bases and J by 5 bases, with 15 bases between. The CDR3 contains 14 residues. The germline V gene encodes CDR1 SGHAT and CDR2 FQNNGV. The CDR3 here is CASSRTPGFETQYF. In DNA, the CDR3 is TGTGCCAGCAGCCGAACCCCAGGGTTCGAGACCCAGTACTTC.

This clonotype was detected only a few times. The chain combines TRBV6-1 with TRBJ2-7, with 7 nucleotides matching TRBD1. Germline V gene lookup returns CDR1 MNHNS and CDR2 SASEGT. The CDR3 is 16 residues long. The J segment lost 2 bases and the V segment lost 4 bases, leaving 11 bases of the junction unmatched. The CDR3 spells CASSATGDPLTYEQYF. CDR3 bases: TGTGCCAGCAGTGCCACAGGGGACCCTTTGACCTACGAGCAGTACTTC.

Only a few counts were recorded for this clonotype. The chain links TRBV5-6 to TRBJ2-3; D perhaps matches TRBD2 (6 bases). This CDR3 spans 15 amino acids. CDR1 is SGHDT and CDR2 is YYEEEE in the germline V gene. Trimming took 1 base from V and 4 from J, leaving 13 bases between them. Here the CDR3 reads CASSLSGGAPDTQYF. The DNA of the CDR3 is TGTGCCAGCAGCTTGAGTGGCGGGGCCCCAGATACGCAGTATTTT. Looking up the rest from reference TRBV5-6 and TRBJ2-3 gives the full variable domain: DAGVTQSPTHLIKTRGQQVTLRCSPKSGHDTVSWYQQALGQGPQFIFQYYEEEERQRGNFPDRFSGHQFPNYSSELNVNALLLGDSALYLCASSLSGGAPDTQYFGPGTRLTVL.

This clonotype turned up a few times. This chain connects TRBV4-1 to TRBJ2-2; 7 bases are a match to TRBD2. V was pared by 4 bases and J by 1 base, with 6 bases of the junction left unmatched. CDR3 length: 16 amino acids. Germline CDR1 reads MGHRA; CDR2 reads YSYEKL. The DNA of the CDR3 is TGCGCCAGCAGCCCTCTAGCGGTGGGGAACACCGGGGAGCTGTTTTTT. This codes for CASSPLAVGNTGELFF.

This clonotype has a handful of counts. The chain recombines TRBV12-3 or TRBV12-4 with TRBJ2-1; tentative D call: TRBD1 (6 bases). The V end was cut by 6 bases, the J end by 15 bases, with 15 bases between. The CDR3 is 11 amino acids. The DNA of the CDR3 is TGTGCCAGCAGCGTGGGGGCTAGCCTGTTCTTC. It specifies CASSVGASLFF.

This rearrangement joins TRBV7-9 to TRBJ1-1; 9 nucleotides align to TRBD1. Germline V gives CDR1 SEHNR, CDR2 FQNEAQ (reference sequence). V shed 5 bases, J shed 3 bases, and the junction held 4 bases outside the gene matches. This CDR3 contains 14 residues. The CDR3 loop is CASSARDRDTEAFF. CDR3 nucleotides: TGTGCCAGCAGCGCCCGGGACAGGGACACTGAAGCTTTCTTT.

In this sample, this clonotype turned up a few times. The J gene is TRBJ2-1, the V gene TRBV7-3, with D perhaps matching TRBD2 (6 bases). Per the germline V gene, CDR1 is SGHTA and CDR2 is FQGTGA. Between the trimmed V and J ends, which lost 6 bases and 4 bases, there was a span of 16 bases. The CDR3 is 15 amino acids. The CDR3 coding sequence is TGTGCCAGCAGTTGGAGCTTAGGAGGGTACAATGAGCAGTTCTTC. This codes for CASSWSLGGYNEQFF.